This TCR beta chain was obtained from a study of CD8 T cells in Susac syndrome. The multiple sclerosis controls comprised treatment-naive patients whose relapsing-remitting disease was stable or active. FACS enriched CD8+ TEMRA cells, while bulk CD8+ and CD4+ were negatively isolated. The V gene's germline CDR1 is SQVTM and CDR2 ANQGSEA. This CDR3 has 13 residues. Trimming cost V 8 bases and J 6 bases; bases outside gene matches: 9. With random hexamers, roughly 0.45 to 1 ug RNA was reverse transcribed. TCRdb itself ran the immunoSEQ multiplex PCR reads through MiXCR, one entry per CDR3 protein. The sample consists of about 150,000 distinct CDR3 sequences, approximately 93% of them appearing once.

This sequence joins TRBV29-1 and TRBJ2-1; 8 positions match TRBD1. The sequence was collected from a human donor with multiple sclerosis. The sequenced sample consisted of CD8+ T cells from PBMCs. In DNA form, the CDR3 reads TGCAGCACCCCGGGACAGGACCCCAATGAGCAGTTCTTC. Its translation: CSTPGQDPNEQFF.